This T cell receptor beta chain was sequenced during a study of T cells after yellow fever vaccination. Germline V gene data show CDR1 as MNHEY and CDR2 as SVGAGI. This CDR3 region has 13 residues. V lost 2 bases and J lost 4, with 8 bases in between. One entry per CDR3 protein results from TCRdb running MiXCR on the 5' RACE reads. The sample carries 450,000 to 650,000 distinct CDR3 sequences, approximately 15% recorded once. Ten or more counts support this clonotype. Its cognate antigen is unknown. Broader study findings: Researchers noted that a small share of clonotypes showed up in both CD4 and CD8 compartments.

The genes are TRBV6-5 and TRBJ2-5, with a possible D match to TRBD2 (5 bases). This specimen consisted of PBMCs, obtained on the day of the yellow fever booster vaccination. This receptor was taken from a man aged 25 to 45 who received the YFV17D yellow fever vaccine. The DNA for the CDR3 is TGTGCCAGCAGTTACGGCCGGGGAGAGACCCAGTACTTC. Translating it yields CASSYGRGETQYF.